This entry lists 22 T cell receptor beta chains sequenced from one sample in a study of vaccination and CD4 T cells after COVID-19. Treatment in this sample: approximately 9-day PBMC culture with coronavirus spike peptide pools or control peptides (ViraFEST assay). Sequenced with the Oncomine TCR Beta short-read assay was DNA taken from cultured CD4+ T cells. TCRdb processed the PCR reads anew with MiXCR; each CDR3 protein has one entry. Among about 12,000 distinct CDR3 sequences listed, around a third were seen once. Their antigen targets remain unknown. Here the sequenced sample was CD4+ T cells from blood, cultured in vitro, taken before SARS-CoV-2 vaccination. The receptors shown here come from a human donor who received a COVID-19 vaccine.

This clonotype came up a few times. The rearrangement joins TRBV5-1 to TRBJ1-1; D perhaps matches TRBD1 (6 bases). V was shortened by 4 bases and J by 1 base, with 14 bases between the two germline ends. CDR3 length: 15 amino acids. Germline V lookup: CDR1 SGHRS, CDR2 YFSETQ. This CDR3 is CASSLNPGQNTEAFF. In DNA form, the CDR3 reads TGCGCCAGCAGCCTGAATCCGGGACAGAACACTGAAGCTTTCTTT.

The rearrangement uses TRBV7-9 and TRBJ2-2; 7 positions agree with TRBD2. Trimming removed 8 bases from V and 0 bases from J; junction bases left unmatched: 9. The CDR3 is 16 residues long. Germline V gives CDR1 SEHNR, CDR2 FQNEAQ (reference sequence). CDR3 bases: TGTGCCAGCCTCATAGGTCGGGGGGCGAACACCGGGGAGCTGTTTTTT. This gives the protein CASLIGRGANTGELFF. The complete variable domain, with remaining parts taken from reference TRBV7-9 and TRBJ2-2, reads DTGVSQNPRHKITKRGQNVTFRCDPISEHNRLYWYRQTLGQGPEFLTYFQNEAQLEKSRLLSDRFSAERPKGSFSTLEIQRTEQGDSAMYLCASLIGRGANTGELFFGEGSRLTVL.

This clonotype was observed a few times. The rearrangement joins TRBV7-3 to TRBJ2-3; D remains ambiguous. There are 17 residues in the CDR3. Per germline, CDR1 SGHTA and CDR2 FQGTGA. Between the trimmed V and J ends, which lost 4 bases and 1 base, there was a span of 18 bases. In DNA, the CDR3 is TGTGCCAGCAGCTCTAATCTCGGATCTTCCCGCACAGATACGCAGTATTTT. Translated: CASSSNLGSSRTDTQYF.

The chain uses TRBV4-1 and TRBJ2-7, with 8 bases matching TRBD1. J lost 7 bases, V lost 1 base, and 12 bases had no gene match. Germline assignment: CDR1 MGHRA and CDR2 YSYEKL. This CDR3 is 16 amino acids long. The DNA of the CDR3 is TGCGCCAGCAGCCAAGGAATAGGACAGGGTCGGCGAGAGCAGTACTTC. Protein: CASSQGIGQGRREQYF.

The table lists this clonotype with a count of one. The V call is TRBV28, the J call TRBJ1-1, with 8 positions matching TRBD1. The J segment lost 6 bases and the V segment lost 6 bases, leaving 18 bases of the junction unmatched. This CDR3 spans 17 amino acids. CDR1 and CDR2 (germline): MDHEN, SYDVKM. The CDR3 sequence: CASSTRGGRGRVAEAFF. CDR3 DNA: TGTGCCAGCAGCACGAGGGGGGGCAGGGGGCGCGTGGCTGAAGCTTTCTTT.

This chain connects TRBV4-1 to TRBJ2-3, with 10 bases aligning to TRBD2. Germline assignment: CDR1 MGHRA and CDR2 YSYEKL. This CDR3 region has 16 residues. Trimming cost V 0 bases and J 4 bases; bases outside gene matches: 4. The CDR3 DNA reads as TGCGCCAGCAGCCAAGATGGACTAGCGGTGCCAGATACGCAGTATTTT. Protein sequence: CASSQDGLAVPDTQYF.

The table lists this clonotype with a few counts. J is TRBJ1-2 and V is TRBV30; possible D gene TRBD1, 6 bases. Trimming removed 1 base from V and 0 bases from J, with 12 bases in between. Germline lookup yields CDR1 GTSNPN and CDR2 SVGIG (reference sequence). This CDR3 contains 15 residues. CDR3 residues: CAWSAGEGANYGYTF. The CDR3 nucleotides read TGTGCCTGGAGTGCCGGGGAGGGGGCTAACTATGGCTACACCTTC.

V and J are TRBV7-3 and TRBJ2-5; 10 bases agree with TRBD2. The CDR3 covers 16 residues. Germline trimming cut 4 bases from V and 2 bases from J; bases unmatched to any gene: 7. Germline V gene data show CDR1 as SGHTA and CDR2 as FQGTGA. CDR3 residues: CASSSRGAGGQETQYF. The CDR3 DNA follows: TGTGCCAGCAGCTCCCGGGGAGCGGGGGGGCAAGAGACCCAGTACTTC.

The chain's CDR3 is CASSRVGSGANVLTF. The CDR3 DNA sequence: TGTGCCAGCAGCCGAGTGGGATCTGGGGCCAACGTCCTGACTTTC. The chain links TRBV7-2 to TRBJ2-6; unclear D gene. The CDR3 runs to 15 residues. Trimming took 5 bases from V and 1 from J, leaving 9 bases between them. Germline V gene sequence: CDR1 SGHTA, CDR2 FQGNSA.

Only a few counts were recorded for this clonotype. Here the CDR3 DNA reads TGTGCCAGCAGCTTAGATTTGACGGGGGACACAGATACGCAGTATTTT. This sequence encodes CASSLDLTGDTDTQYF. The chain carries TRBV7-9 and TRBJ2-3; D is possibly TRBD2 (6 bases). The V end lost 1 base, the J end lost 2 bases, and 13 bases lay between the germline ends. The CDR3 has 16 amino acids. Germline CDR1 reads SEHNR; CDR2 reads FQNEAQ (reference sequence).

This clonotype was picked up a small number of times. The gene calls are TRBV5-1 and TRBJ2-7; 8 nucleotides line up with TRBD1. The CDR3 extends over 14 amino acids. V lost 5 bases to trimming and J lost 4 bases; unmatched junction nucleotides: 8. Germline V gives CDR1 SGHRS, CDR2 YFSETQ. DNA of the CDR3: TGCGCCAGCAGTCCGGACAGGGCGTCTTACGAGCAGTACTTC. This gives the protein CASSPDRASYEQYF.

The chain has TRBV20-1 and TRBJ2-7; a weak D match, TRBD2 (5 bases). V lost 3 bases and J lost 0, with 9 bases in between. CDR3 length: 13 amino acids. Per the germline V gene, CDR1 is DFQATT and CDR2 is SNEGSKA (reference sequence). The CDR3 DNA reads TGCAGTGCTAGGAGGGATCGCTCCTACGAGCAGTACTTC. Translated: CSARRDRSYEQYF.

This clonotype was picked up one time. This chain connects TRBV18 to TRBJ2-5; 10 positions agree with TRBD1. V lost 3 bases, J lost 4 bases, and 5 bases stayed unmatched. The length of the CDR3 is 15 residues. The germline V gene has CDR1 KGHSH and CDR2 LQKENI. DNA of the CDR3: TGTGCCAGCTCACCTGACAGGGGGCTCCGAGAGACCCAGTACTTC. Translating it yields CASSPDRGLRETQYF. Supplemented by reference TRBV18 and TRBJ2-5, the full variable domain reads NAGVMQNPRHLVRRRGQEARLRCSPMKGHSHVYWYRQLPEEGLKFMVYLQKENIIDESGMPKERFSAEFPKEGPSILRIQQVVRGDSAAYFCASSPDRGLRETQYFGPGTRLLVL.

This clonotype was seen a handful of times. This chain connects TRBV6-2 or TRBV6-3 to TRBJ1-1; D gene unclear. In germline, CDR1 is MNHEY, CDR2 SVGEGT. Trimming shortened V by 6 bases and J by 11 bases, and 13 bases separated the two germline ends. This CDR3 is built from 11 residues. CDR3 nucleotides: TGTGCCAGCAGAGACGGCCAGGAGGCTTTCTTT. Protein product: CASRDGQEAFF.

Here the CDR3 DNA reads TGTGCCAGCAGTGGACCCCGGGACACCTCCTACGAGCAGTACTTC. Amino acid sequence: CASSGPRDTSYEQYF. J is TRBJ2-7 and V is TRBV6-1; possible D gene TRBD1, 6 bases. Trimming stripped 4 bases from V and 0 bases from J, with 13 bases between. Germline assignment: CDR1 MNHNS and CDR2 SASEGT. The CDR3 spans 15 residues.

The rearrangement joins TRBV6-1 to TRBJ1-2; 7 positions agree with TRBD1. The junction had 7 bases not matched to a gene; V was cut back by 7 bases and J by 8 bases. CDR3 length: 12 residues. Germline assignment: CDR1 MNHNS and CDR2 SASEGT. The CDR3 DNA follows: TGTGCCAGCACCGAGACAGGGAGAGGCTACACCTTC. This gives the protein CASTETGRGYTF.

V usage is TRBV5-1 and J usage is TRBJ1-2; the match to TRBD1 covers 7 bases. The CDR3 covers 17 residues. With 0 bases clipped from V and 0 bases from J, the junction kept 8 bases outside the gene matches. The V gene's germline CDR1 is SGHRS and CDR2 YFSETQ. In nucleotides, the CDR3 is TGCGCCAGCAGCTTGGGCTCCGGGACAGTGACTAACTATGGCTACACCTTC. Amino acids: CASSLGSGTVTNYGYTF.

This clonotype has just one count. The V call is TRBV29-1, the J call TRBJ1-1, with D perhaps TRBD1 (6 bases). Trimming shortened V by 4 bases and J by 3 bases, and 12 bases separated the two germline ends. Per germline, CDR1 SQVTM and CDR2 ANQGSEA. The CDR3 contains 13 residues. CDR3 in DNA: TGCAGCGTTGCGCGGGGGCGGGACACTGAAGCTTTCTTT. Protein sequence: CSVARGRDTEAFF.

This clonotype was seen a handful of times. The chain uses TRBV4-1 and TRBJ2-5; 11 bases line up with TRBD1. The CDR3 sequence is 15 residues long. In germline, CDR1 is MGHRA, CDR2 YSYEKL. With V trimmed by 3 bases and J by 4 bases, 4 bases remained unmatched. CDR3 sequence: CASSQEGQGGETQYF. DNA of the CDR3: TGCGCCAGCAGCCAGGAGGGACAGGGGGGAGAGACCCAGTACTTC.

This clonotype was detected only a few times. V gene TRBV10-3 combines with J gene TRBJ1-4; D remains unclear. The CDR3 totals 14 residues. CDR1 and CDR2 from the germline V gene are ENHRY and SYGVKD. V was shortened by 0 bases and J by 5 bases, with 7 bases between the two germline ends. CDR3 DNA sequence: TGTGCCATCAGTGAGTCGACGGAGAATGAAAAACTGTTTTTT. This gives the protein CAISESTENEKLFF.

This clonotype showed up just a few times. The CDR3 region has the DNA TGTGCCAGTAGTGACGACCGGGACAGGGTTGAGCAGTACTTC. Protein: CASSDDRDRVEQYF. This sequence joins TRBV19 and TRBJ2-7; 9 nucleotides agree with TRBD1. The CDR3 consists of 14 residues. From germline, CDR1 is LNHDA and CDR2 SQIVND (reference sequence). The trim removed 5 bases at V and 7 bases at J, leaving 9 bases unmatched.

Regarding this clonotype: One end of the junction does not line up with germline, which may come from a read error. V gene TRBV7-2 combines with J gene TRBJ2-2; TRBD1 agrees at 7 bases. CDR1 is SGHTA, CDR2 FQGNSA, per germline. The CDR3 loop spans 14 amino acids. As DNA, the CDR3 is TGTGCCGGCAGGGGTTACAGGGGCACCGGGGAGCTGTTTTTT. This sequence encodes CAGRGYRGTGELFF.